The 11 T cell receptor beta chains in this list originate from one sample, sequenced in a study of CD8 T cells in ankylosing spondylitis (TCRdb year 2017). The study at large found these results: Blood from ankylosing spondylitis patients appeared to be characterized by a TCR beta motif made up of several highly homologous amino acid variants.

The method behind the library was 5' RACE. Sequencer: Illumina HiSeq 2500. Using fastp trimming at Q25 and MiXCR clonotype assembly, TCRdb reanalyzed the public sequencing data and kept in-frame beta chains. Every distinct CDR3 protein forms one entry, paired with its most common genes and DNA. The sample contains around 770,000 distinct CDR3 sequences, over 9.5% of them found a single time. The top ten clones comprise 0.45% to 0.6% of the sample. No cognate antigen is known for these TCRs. The sequencing input was blood, either unsorted or a sorted T cell fraction (not recorded which). These receptor sequences come from a male donor with ankylosing spondylitis.

The chain combines TRBV6-6 with TRBJ2-1, with D possibly being TRBD1 (5 bases). V was pared by 2 bases and J by 12 bases, with 11 bases between. This CDR3 comprises 12 residues. Per the germline V gene, CDR1 is MNHNY and CDR2 is SVGAGI (reference sequence). The CDR3 DNA is TGTGCCAGCAGTTACGGCAGGGCTCGGCAGTTCTTC. It encodes CASSYGRARQFF.

The V gene is TRBV4-1, the J gene TRBJ2-1; D might be TRBD2 (6 bases). This CDR3 is built from 16 residues. Between the trimmed V and J ends, which lost 0 bases and 7 bases, there was a span of 16 bases. Germline-derived CDR1 and CDR2 are MGHRA and YSYEKL. Written as DNA, the CDR3 is TGCGCCAGCAGCCAAGATGATCGCGGGAAGTGGAATGAGCAGTTCTTC. It translates to CASSQDDRGKWNEQFF.

V and J are TRBV20-1 and TRBJ1-2; D not resolved. CDR1 is DFQATT, CDR2 SNEGSKA, per germline (reference sequence). The CDR3 is 14 amino acids. V lost 3 bases to trimming and J lost 8 bases, with 19 bases between them. CDR3 DNA sequence: TGCAGTGCTAGTCCCCGGACCGGGGTCTCGGGCTACACCTTC. Translating it yields CSASPRTGVSGYTF.

The CDR3: CASSQKAYQETQYF. The CDR3 DNA follows: TGTGCCAGCAGCCAAAAGGCATACCAAGAGACCCAGTACTTC. V is TRBV3-1 and J is TRBJ2-5; no firm D call. Germline CDR1 reads LGHDT; CDR2 reads YNNKEL (reference sequence). V was pared by 2 bases and J by 0 bases, with 7 bases between. The CDR3 is 14 amino acids.

Only a few counts were recorded for this clonotype. This chain connects TRBV4-1 to TRBJ2-6; TRBD1 is a possible D gene (6 bases). The V gene's germline CDR1 is MGHRA and CDR2 YSYEKL. This CDR3 has 16 amino acids. V was clipped by 4 bases and J by 0 bases, with 10 bases between them. As DNA, the CDR3 is TGCGCCAGCAGCCGAGGGGGTTTCTCTGGGGCCAACGTCCTGACTTTC. Its translation is CASSRGGFSGANVLTF.

The table lists this clonotype with a few counts. The chain couples TRBV20-1 to TRBJ1-5, with 7 bases aligning to TRBD1. Germline CDR1 is DFQATT and CDR2 is SNEGSKA (reference sequence). Trimming removed 0 bases from V and 6 bases from J; junction bases left unmatched: 5. The CDR3 has 14 residues. The CDR3 here is CSARDGQGVQPQHF. CDR3 DNA: TGCAGTGCTAGAGATGGCCAGGGGGTTCAGCCCCAGCATTTT.

This clonotype was counted between two and nine times. This chain uses TRBV4-1 with TRBJ2-1; D remains ambiguous. This CDR3 contains 16 residues. Germline-derived CDR1 and CDR2 are MGHRA and YSYEKL. The ends were cut back, 0 bases at V and 7 bases at J, with 16 bases in the middle. CDR3 residues: CASSQDSLASWNEQFF. The CDR3 DNA reads as TGCGCCAGCAGCCAAGATTCGTTGGCTAGTTGGAATGAGCAGTTCTTC.

This chain connects TRBV9 to TRBJ2-1; 10 positions agree with TRBD2. V dropped 4 bases and J dropped 8; count of bases not matched to a gene: 9. The CDR3 spans 15 residues. CDR1 and CDR2 from the germline V gene are SGDLS and YYNGEE. The CDR3 coding sequence is TGTGCCAGCAGCACCCAGCGGGGGGGTAGGCATGAGCAGTTCTTC. Translated, it gives CASSTQRGGRHEQFF.

This clonotype was found a few times. This chain connects TRBV5-1 to TRBJ2-7; D gene unclear. V dropped 1 base and J dropped 0 bases, with 8 bases sitting between them. Germline values: CDR1 SGHRS, CDR2 YFSETQ. The CDR3 totals 14 residues. CDR3 nucleotide sequence: TGCGCCAGCAGCTTGAACCCGTTCTCCTACGAGCAGTACTTC. The encoded protein is CASSLNPFSYEQYF. Combining the CDR3 with reference TRBV5-1 and TRBJ2-7 gives the whole variable domain KAGVTQTPRYLIKTRGQQVTLSCSPISGHRSVSWYQQTPGQGLQFLFEYFSETQRNKGNFPGRFSGRQFSNSRSEMNVSTLELGDSALYLCASSLNPFSYEQYFGPGTRLTVT.

This clonotype was recorded many times. The V gene is TRBV5-6, the J gene TRBJ2-3; TRBD2 matches at 9 bases. There are 16 residues in the CDR3. The germline CDR1 and CDR2 sequences are SGHDT and YYEEEE. V shed 0 bases and J 3 bases; nucleotides not matched to a gene: 5. CDR3 nucleotides: TGTGCCAGCAGCTTGGGCCTAGCGGGGCCTACAGATACGCAGTATTTT. This gives the protein CASSLGLAGPTDTQYF.

The chain is built from TRBV20-1 and TRBJ2-7; 10 bases are shared with TRBD1. In germline, CDR1 is DFQATT, CDR2 SNEGSKA (reference sequence). The CDR3 length is 13 residues. V trimming: 5 bases; J trimming: 3 bases; junction bases outside the gene matches: 4. DNA for the CDR3: TGCAGTGCTGTGGACAGGGGGGTCTACGAGCAGTACTTC. It translates to CSAVDRGVYEQYF.